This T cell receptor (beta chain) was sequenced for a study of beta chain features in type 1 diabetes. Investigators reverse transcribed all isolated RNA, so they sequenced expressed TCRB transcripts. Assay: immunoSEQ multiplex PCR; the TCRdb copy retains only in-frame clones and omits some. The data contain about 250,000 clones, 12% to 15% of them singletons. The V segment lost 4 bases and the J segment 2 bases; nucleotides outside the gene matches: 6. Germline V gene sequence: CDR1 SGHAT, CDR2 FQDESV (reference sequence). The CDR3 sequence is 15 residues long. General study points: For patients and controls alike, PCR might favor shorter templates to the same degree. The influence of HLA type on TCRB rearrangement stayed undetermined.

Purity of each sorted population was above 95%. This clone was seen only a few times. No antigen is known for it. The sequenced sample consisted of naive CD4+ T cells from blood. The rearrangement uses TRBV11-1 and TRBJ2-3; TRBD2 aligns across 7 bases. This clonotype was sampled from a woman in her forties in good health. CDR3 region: CASSSLAANTDTQYF. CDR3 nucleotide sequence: TGTGCCAGCAGCTCCCTAGCGGCAAACACAGATACGCAGTATTTT.